Below, 9 T cell receptor beta chains from the same sample are listed, as sequenced in a study of CD8+CD57+ T cells in acquired aplastic anemia. According to the study, genomic DNA was the template for TCR beta VDJ and CDR3 profiling. TCRdb itself ran the reads through MiXCR, one entry per CDR3 protein. The data show hundreds of thousands of distinct CDR3 sequences, approximately 60% seen once. Flow cytometry had shown expanded CD8+CD57+ cells in the patients chosen for sequencing. Sequencing was done on a sample of sorted CD4+, CD8+, or CD8+CD57+ T cells (not recorded which) from PBMCs. Receptors were obtained from a human donor with aplastic anemia.

V usage is TRBV19 and J usage is TRBJ2-1; D gene uncertain. Trimming left V 3 bases short and J 5 bases short, with 11 bases between. In germline, CDR1 is LNHDA, CDR2 SQIVND (reference sequence). The CDR3 contains 14 residues. CDR3 bases: TGTGCCAGTAGTATTCCACGGGCTCACAATGAGCAGTTCTTC. This gives the protein CASSIPRAHNEQFF.

Remarks on this clonotype: Here the CDR3 omits its conserved ending phenylalanine or tryptophan, so a read error is the likely source. The DNA is omitted, as the CDR3 cannot be located on it reliably, and the CDR3 follows TCRdb's listing. This chain joins TRBV7-9 and TRBJ2-7; whether TRBD2, the table's D call, matches the DNA was not checked. CDR1 SEHNR and CDR2 FQNEAQ come from the germline V gene (reference sequence). The CDR3 sequence runs 15 residues, both termini included. CDR3: CASSLTQLAGTEQHL.

This chain links TRBV4-1 with TRBJ2-1; D unclear. Per the germline V gene, CDR1 is MGHRA and CDR2 is YSYEKL. This CDR3 is built from 14 residues. V was shortened by 1 base and J by 6 bases, with 10 bases between the two germline ends. The CDR3 reads CASSQAATFNEQFF. The CDR3 DNA is TGCGCCAGCAGCCAAGCCGCCACGTTCAATGAGCAGTTCTTC.

This chain joins TRBV9 and TRBJ1-1, with unresolved D. The CDR3 loop spans 15 amino acids. Germline assignment: CDR1 SGDLS and CDR2 YYNGEE. The V end was cut by 2 bases, the J end by 6 bases, with 17 bases between. In DNA, the CDR3 is TGTGCCAGCAGCGTCGAGGACGGACCGACGGCTGAAGCTTTCTTT. As protein: CASSVEDGPTAEAFF.

Ten or more counts support this clonotype. The V call is TRBV4-2, the J call TRBJ1-2, with D tentatively TRBD1 (5 bases). The CDR3 totals 15 residues. CDR1 and CDR2 (germline): LGHNA, YNFKEQ. V lost 4 bases to trimming and J lost 0 bases, with 12 bases between them. The CDR3 bases are TGTGCCAGCAGCCCGCGGGACCGACCTAACTATGGCTACACCTTC. Translating it yields CASSPRDRPNYGYTF.

The chain joins TRBV5-8 to TRBJ2-7, with D hard to call. The CDR3 runs to 10 residues. V lost 4 bases to trimming and J lost 9 bases, with 8 bases between them. Germline V gene sequence: CDR1 SGHTS, CDR2 YDEGEE. The CDR3 nucleotides are TGTGCCAGCAGCCCCTCCAGGCAGTACTTC. It codes for CASSPSRQYF.

This clonotype has a count of ten or more. CDR3 amino acids: CASSQPGQLQETQYF. The CDR3 nucleotides read TGTGCCAGCTCGCAACCGGGACAGCTACAAGAGACCCAGTACTTC. This rearrangement joins TRBV18 to TRBJ2-5; 7 nucleotides agree with TRBD1. V lost 6 bases and J lost 2; bases outside the gene matches: 9. This CDR3 is 15 amino acids long. Germline CDR1 is KGHSH and CDR2 is LQKENI.

There are a few counts of this clonotype. V and J are TRBV20-1 and TRBJ1-6; the match to TRBD1 covers 7 bases. Germline CDR1 is DFQATT and CDR2 is SNEGSKA (reference sequence). This CDR3 has 14 residues. V lost 5 bases, J lost 9 bases, and 10 bases stayed unmatched. CDR3 DNA sequence: TGCAGTGCTTCACCTTCAGGGGGATCTTCACCCCTCCACTTT. This gives the protein CSASPSGGSSPLHF.

V usage is TRBV19 and J usage is TRBJ2-1; D is perhaps TRBD2 (5 bases). Trimming removed 4 bases from V and 13 bases from J, with 17 bases in between. The CDR3 has 13 residues. CDR1 and CDR2 (germline): LNHDA, SQIVND (reference sequence). CDR3 residues: CASSTEGGRNQFF. The CDR3 DNA sequence: TGTGCCAGTAGTACCGAGGGTGGACGTAACCAGTTCTTC. The entire variable domain, with the rest obtained from reference TRBV19 and TRBJ2-1, is as follows: DGGITQSPKYLFRKEGQNVTLSCEQNLNHDAMYWYRQDPGQGLRLIYYSQIVNDFQKGDIAEGYSVSREKKESFPLTVTSAQKNPTAFYLCASSTEGGRNQFFGPGTRLTVL.